The 15 T cell receptor beta chains below were found in one sample sequenced in a study of T cell repertoires in cytomegalovirus infection. TCRdb recomputed calls from the reads with MiXCR, one row per CDR3 protein. The top ten clones hold around 14% of a sample with 750,000 to 900,000 distinct CDR3 sequences, 25% to 30% of them seen once. No antigen is known for these receptors. Source: cultured CD8+ T cells from PBMCs, taken from culture after CMV antigen stimulation. All receptors come from a human donor in good health (CMV status not recorded). Some clones in this sample may be carry-over from other donors' samples.

The V call is TRBV7-9, the J call TRBJ1-4, with TRBD1 as a possible D gene (5 bases). This CDR3 comprises 16 residues. The germline V and J ends were trimmed by 4 bases and 8 bases, with 20 bases remaining between them. The germline CDR1 and CDR2 sequences are SEHNR and FQNEAQ (reference sequence). The CDR3 DNA is TGTGCCAGCAGCTATATTGTTGTAGGGGTTGACGAAAAACTGTTTTTT. This gives the protein CASSYIVVGVDEKLFF.

The V call is TRBV27, the J call TRBJ2-3, with D perhaps TRBD1 or TRBD2 (5 bases each). V lost 5 bases to trimming and J lost 0 bases, with 12 bases between them. This CDR3 contains 15 residues. Germline CDR1 and CDR2: MNHEY and SMNVEV (reference sequence). CDR3 protein: CASSTRDGSTDTQYF. Here the CDR3 DNA reads TGTGCCAGCAGTACCCGGGACGGCAGCACAGATACGCAGTATTTT.

This clonotype was picked up a small number of times. The chain is built from TRBV7-9 and TRBJ1-1, with D uncertain. Germline CDR1 SEHNR, CDR2 FQNEAQ (reference sequence). This CDR3 region has 12 residues. Trimming shortened V by 0 bases and J by 5 bases, and 4 bases separated the two germline ends. The DNA for the CDR3 is TGTGCCAGCAGCTTAGCGATTACTGAAGCTTTCTTT. Translating gives CASSLAITEAFF.

The V and J genes are TRBV12-3 or TRBV12-4 and TRBJ2-7; D remains ambiguous. Trimming stripped 6 bases from V and 3 bases from J, with 12 bases between. The CDR3 loop spans 13 amino acids. CDR3 sequence: CASSPDASYEQYF. CDR3 in DNA: TGTGCCAGCAGCCCAGACGCAAGCTACGAGCAGTACTTC.

V usage is TRBV11-3 and J usage is TRBJ2-3, with a weak D call TRBD1 (6 bases). This CDR3 has 16 residues. V was clipped by 5 bases and J by 6 bases, with 21 bases between them. Germline CDR1 reads SGHNT; CDR2 reads YENEEA. The CDR3 bases are TGTGCCAGCAGCGATAGAGGGACAAGTCCCTATGATACGCAGTATTTT. This gives the protein CASSDRGTSPYDTQYF.

The chain has TRBV7-9 and TRBJ1-1, with unresolved D. The ends were cut back, 3 bases at V and 0 bases at J, with 8 bases in the middle. The CDR3 loop spans 14 amino acids. Germline CDR1 reads SEHNR; CDR2 reads FQNEAQ (reference sequence). The CDR3 region has the DNA TGTGCCAGCAGCTTTCAGGACGTGAACACTGAAGCTTTCTTT. Amino acids: CASSFQDVNTEAFF.

For this clonotype: Since a much larger clone is just one base distant, this may be a read error. The chain employs TRBV7-8 and TRBJ1-2; no reliable D call. Trimming removed 1 base from V and 6 bases from J, with 12 bases in between. The length of the CDR3 is 14 residues. Germline V gene lookup returns CDR1 SGHVS and CDR2 FQNEAQ. The CDR3 sequence is CASSLGLKGDGYTF. The CDR3 coding sequence is TGTGCCAGCAGCTTAGGACTGAAAGGCGATGGCTACACCTTC.

This clonotype has only a few counts. The V and J genes are TRBV7-9 and TRBJ1-2; D ambiguous. The germline gives CDR1 SEHNR, CDR2 FQNEAQ (reference sequence). Trimming shortened V by 5 bases and J by 0 bases, and 13 bases separated the two germline ends. This CDR3 has 15 residues. The CDR3 protein is CASSQGGSSNYGYTF. For the CDR3, the DNA is TGTGCCAGCAGCCAAGGCGGCAGCTCTAACTATGGCTACACCTTC.

Written as DNA, the CDR3 is TGTGCCAGCAGTTATGTCCTCGCCTACGAGCAGTACGTC. Amino acids: CASSYVLAYEQYV. The chain joins TRBV6-2 or TRBV6-3 to TRBJ2-7; D is uncertain. CDR3 length equals 13 residues. Trimming left V 3 bases short and J 2 bases short, with 8 bases between. The germline V gene encodes CDR1 MNHEY and CDR2 SVGEGT.

This clonotype was observed a handful of times. This chain uses TRBV12-3 or TRBV12-4 with TRBJ1-2; 8 positions agree with TRBD1. The CDR3 has 15 amino acids. The J segment lost 6 bases and the V segment lost 3 bases, leaving 9 bases of the junction unmatched. The CDR3 is CASSLWQGAFDGYTF. As DNA, the CDR3 is TGTGCCAGCAGTTTGTGGCAGGGGGCGTTTGATGGCTACACCTTC.

Of note for this clonotype: This may be a read error: a much more frequent sequence differs by one nucleotide. The chain combines TRBV7-4 with TRBJ1-1; D is undetermined. Trimming stripped 1 base from V and 6 bases from J, with 3 bases between. Germline CDR1 reads SGHVT; CDR2 reads SQSDAQ. The CDR3 covers 11 residues. In DNA form, the CDR3 reads TGTGCCAGCAGCTTAGTCCCTGAAGCTTTCTTT. Its protein product is CASSLVPEAFF.

V is TRBV7-2 and J is TRBJ2-1; D is possibly TRBD2 (5 bases). The V gene lost 3 bases and the J gene lost 3 bases, with 12 bases spanning the gap. CDR1 is SGHTA and CDR2 is FQGNSA in the germline V gene. The CDR3 runs to 15 residues. CDR3 region: CASSFLSGVYNEQFF. The CDR3 DNA sequence: TGTGCCAGCAGCTTTTTGTCCGGGGTCTACAATGAGCAGTTCTTC.

With regard to this clonotype: At one end, the junction sequence differs from germline, possibly due to a read error. V usage is TRBV6-1 and J usage is TRBJ2-1; TRBD2 matches at 13 bases. Germline-derived CDR1 and CDR2 are MNHNS and SASEGT. This CDR3 has 16 residues. The DNA for the CDR3 is TGTGCCAGCAGTGCCCGGACTAGCGGGGGAAACAAAGAGCAGTTCTTC. The encoded protein is CASSARTSGGNKEQFF.

The chain links TRBV4-1 to TRBJ1-1, with 11 nucleotides matching TRBD1. Per germline, CDR1 MGHRA and CDR2 YSYEKL. After removal of 0 bases from V and 4 bases from J, the junction contained 7 bases not matched to a gene. The CDR3 is made up of 17 amino acids. The CDR3 sequence: CASSQEGQGAPSTEAFF. The CDR3 DNA sequence: TGCGCCAGCAGCCAAGAAGGACAGGGGGCGCCGAGCACTGAAGCTTTCTTT.

This clonotype was recorded a few times. It may be a read error: a sequence one base away is much more abundant. CDR3 sequence: CASSPTGTEQFF. The CDR3 DNA sequence: TGTGCCAGCAGCCCTACAGGGACTGAGCAGTTCTTC. The J gene is TRBJ2-1, the V gene TRBV28; D may be TRBD1 (6 bases). Germline lookup yields CDR1 MDHEN and CDR2 SYDVKM. Trimming took off 6 bases at V and 9 bases at J, with 12 bases between the two ends. The CDR3 covers 12 residues.